Below are 16 T cell receptor beta chains sequenced from a single sample in a study of T-cell memory formation after mild COVID-19 (dated by TCRdb to 2020 to 2022). Libraries were built with 5' RACE. Data came from an Illumina NovaSeq 6000. The public sequencing data were trimmed at Q25 with fastp and processed into clonotypes with MiXCR by TCRdb, which kept only in-frame beta chains. Rows with one shared CDR3 protein collapse into an entry with the most common genes and DNA. Present in this sample are about 280,000 distinct CDR3 sequences, roughly 8.2% of which were seen just once. Of the sample, 22% falls within the top ten clones. The sample taken for sequencing was PBMCs or a T cell subset sorted from them (not recorded which). Receptors were obtained from a man between 18 and 35 years old who had mild COVID-19 (a few samples of this study predate the infection). The sample titles of this study are shuffled in the database, so cell type and time point are left out; the donor was told from shared clones.

A few counts support this clonotype. The chain joins TRBV10-3 to TRBJ2-1; D not certain. This CDR3 spans 13 amino acids. Trimming stripped 3 bases from V and 8 bases from J, with 11 bases between. Per germline, CDR1 ENHRY and CDR2 SYGVKD. The CDR3 DNA sequence: TGTGCCATCAGTGACCCCTCGCTATATGAGCAGTTCTTC. Translating gives CAISDPSLYEQFF.

This clonotype has a handful of counts. V is TRBV20-1 and J is TRBJ1-2; D ambiguous. There are 14 residues in the CDR3. Germline V CDR1 and CDR2: DFQATT, SNEGSKA (reference sequence). Trimming removed 3 bases at V and 0 bases at J, with 11 bases between. CDR3 sequence: CSARKENTNYGYTF. For the CDR3, the DNA is TGCAGTGCTAGGAAGGAAAATACTAACTATGGCTACACCTTC.

This clonotype was observed a handful of times. The chain links TRBV20-1 to TRBJ2-1, with D perhaps TRBD2 (6 bases). The CDR3 sequence is 14 residues long. CDR1 and CDR2 from the germline V gene are DFQATT and SNEGSKA (reference sequence). The V end lost 1 base, the J end lost 8 bases, and 15 bases lay between the germline ends. DNA of the CDR3: TGCAGTGCTAGAGTACGCGGGACCGCCTATGAGCAGTTCTTC. Protein: CSARVRGTAYEQFF.

The chain uses TRBV7-3 and TRBJ2-1, with TRBD2 matching 8 bases. The V gene's germline CDR1 is SGHTA and CDR2 FQGTGA. This CDR3 has 16 amino acids. J gave up 6 bases and V 2 bases, and 9 bases lay outside the gene matches. CDR3 in DNA: TGTGCCAGCAGCTTAGGCGGCGGGGGGCCCCTCAATGAGCAGTTCTTC. It translates to CASSLGGGGPLNEQFF.

The chain recombines TRBV29-1 with TRBJ2-7; perhaps TRBD2 as D (5 bases). The CDR3 runs to 15 residues. In germline, CDR1 is SQVTM, CDR2 ANQGSEA. V was pared by 5 bases and J by 4 bases, with 21 bases between. As DNA, the CDR3 is TGCAGCGTTTCCGTTCCCGAGGGAAGAGCTTACGAGCAGTACTTC. It yields the protein CSVSVPEGRAYEQYF.

This clonotype has a handful of counts. This chain uses TRBV7-8 with TRBJ1-6; 12 bases match TRBD1. CDR1 is SGHVS, CDR2 FQNEAQ, per germline. The CDR3 runs to 14 residues. Germline trimming cut 5 bases from V and 13 bases from J; bases unmatched to any gene: 6. The CDR3 sequence: CASSPGQGAVPLHF. The CDR3 nucleotides are TGTGCCAGCAGCCCGGGACAGGGGGCCGTTCCCCTCCACTTT. The entire variable domain, with the rest obtained from reference TRBV7-8 and TRBJ1-6, is as follows: GAGVSQSPRYKVAKRGQDVALRCDPISGHVSLFWYQQALGQGPEFLTYFQNEAQLDKSGLPSDRFFAERPEGSVSTLKIQRTQQEDSAVYLCASSPGQGAVPLHFGNGTRLTVT.

The V call is TRBV29-1, the J call TRBJ2-1; TRBD2 matches 9 bases. The ends lost 7 bases at V and 7 bases at J; junction bases unmatched: 11. Germline V CDR1 and CDR2: SQVTM, ANQGSEA. This CDR3 spans 14 amino acids. The CDR3 DNA reads as TGCAGCGCCTTCCGAGCGGGGGGTTGGAATGAGCAGTTCTTC. Residues: CSAFRAGGWNEQFF.

In its sample, this clonotype was seen a few times. The rearrangement uses TRBV7-2 and TRBJ2-1, with TRBD2 as a possible D gene (7 bases). The V gene lost 7 bases and the J gene lost 2 bases, with 24 bases spanning the gap. The CDR3 is 18 amino acids. The germline V gene encodes CDR1 SGHTA and CDR2 FQGNSA. The CDR3, as DNA: TGTGCCAGCAAACTAGGGGGGGGGCCAAGTTTGGCCTACAATGAGCAGTTCTTC. As protein: CASKLGGGPSLAYNEQFF.

The chain recombines TRBV7-2 with TRBJ2-1; a possible D gene is TRBD2 (6 bases). Trimming stripped 0 bases from V and 10 bases from J, with 7 bases between. Per the germline V gene, CDR1 is SGHTA and CDR2 is FQGNSA. The CDR3 contains 12 residues. CDR3 amino acids: CASSLAAGEQFF. The CDR3 region has the DNA TGTGCCAGCAGCTTAGCGGCGGGGGAGCAGTTCTTC.

CDR3 sequence (DNA): TGTGCCAGCAGCACGGGACAGGGGGTTTACTATGGCTACACCTTC. The encoded protein is CASSTGQGVYYGYTF. This rearrangement joins TRBV7-2 to TRBJ1-2, with 11 bases lining up with TRBD1. This CDR3 region has 15 residues. CDR1 and CDR2 from the germline V gene are SGHTA and FQGNSA. The junction had 5 bases not matched to a gene; V was cut back by 5 bases and J by 3 bases.

A few counts support this clonotype. The chain employs TRBV7-6 and TRBJ2-3; perhaps TRBD2 as D (6 bases). Trimming left V 2 bases short and J 2 bases short, with 11 bases between. This CDR3 comprises 15 residues. CDR1 and CDR2 from the germline V gene are SGHVS and FNYEAQ. CDR3 in amino acids: CASSLTGVVTDTQYF. CDR3 sequence (DNA): TGTGCCAGCAGCTTAACGGGGGTGGTCACAGATACGCAGTATTTT.

CDR3 region: CSARDLLVAQLSYEQYF. The DNA of the CDR3 is TGCAGTGCTAGAGATCTCTTGGTTGCCCAACTATCCTACGAGCAGTACTTC. The V and J genes are TRBV20-1 and TRBJ2-7; no clear D gene. CDR3 length equals 17 residues. V shed 0 bases and J shed 1 base, with 19 bases lying between them. Germline CDR1 is DFQATT and CDR2 is SNEGSKA (reference sequence).

This chain links TRBV5-5 with TRBJ1-3; TRBD1 agrees at 7 bases. Germline loops: CDR1 SGHKS, CDR2 YYEKEE (reference sequence). This CDR3 has 14 residues. With 7 bases clipped from V and 0 bases from J, the junction kept 4 bases outside the gene matches. CDR3 in amino acids: CASHRGDSGNTIYF. For the CDR3, the DNA is TGTGCCAGCCACAGGGGAGACTCTGGAAACACCATATATTTT. The full variable domain, completed using reference TRBV5-5 and TRBJ1-3, is DAGVTQSPTHLIKTRGQQVTLRCSPISGHKSVSWYQQVLGQGPQFIFQYYEKEERGRGNFPDRFSARQFPNYSSELNVNALLLGDSALYLCASHRGDSGNTIYFGEGSWLTVV.

This clonotype has at least ten counts. The chain has TRBV5-1 and TRBJ1-5; TRBD1 might be the D (5 bases). There are 15 residues in the CDR3. Germline-derived CDR1 and CDR2 are SGHRS and YFSETQ. Trimming cost V 1 base and J 8 bases, with 16 bases left between them. The CDR3 protein is CASSLFGGLGEPQHF. The CDR3, as DNA: TGCGCCAGCAGCTTGTTTGGAGGCCTGGGGGAGCCCCAGCATTTT.

This clonotype was detected many times. The J gene is TRBJ2-1, the V gene TRBV12-3 or TRBV12-4; the match to TRBD2 covers 10 bases. This CDR3 contains 14 residues. V lost 2 bases to trimming and J lost 8 bases; unmatched junction nucleotides: 3. The CDR3 nucleotides are TGTGCCAGCAGTTTAAGCGGGGGGGCAGATGAGCAGTTCTTC. It codes for CASSLSGGADEQFF.

The CDR3 here is CASVNAKNSLSEQYF. The DNA of the CDR3 is TGTGCCAGCGTTAATGCGAAAAACTCCCTATCCGAGCAGTACTTC. The V and J genes are TRBV25-1 and TRBJ2-7; D unclear. CDR3 length: 15 amino acids. Between the trimmed V and J ends, which lost 8 bases and 6 bases, there was a span of 23 bases. Germline CDR1 is MGHDK and CDR2 is SYGVNS.